This entry lists 3 T cell receptor beta chains sequenced from one sample in a study of T-cell memory formation after mild COVID-19. TCRdb used MiXCR to reprocess the 5' RACE reads, holding one entry per CDR3 protein. The table shows about half a million distinct CDR3 sequences, with roughly 20% occurring only once. The sample taken for sequencing was PBMCs or a T cell subset sorted from them (not recorded which). These receptors were collected from an adult woman who had mild COVID-19 (a few samples of this study predate the infection). Cell type and time point are not known.

The chain uses TRBV4-1 and TRBJ2-2; D assignment may be TRBD1 or TRBD2 (5 bases each). Germline CDR1 is MGHRA and CDR2 is YSYEKL. The CDR3 totals 14 residues. Trimming took 1 base from V and 6 from J, leaving 9 bases between them. Here the CDR3 reads CASSQGRDAGELFF. The CDR3 region has the DNA TGCGCCAGCAGCCAAGGCAGGGACGCCGGGGAGCTGTTTTTT.

The chain couples TRBV3-1 to TRBJ2-5, with a weak D call TRBD2 (5 bases). The germline V and J ends were trimmed by 5 bases and 1 base, with 14 bases remaining between them. The germline V gene encodes CDR1 LGHDT and CDR2 YNNKEL (reference sequence). The length of the CDR3 is 15 residues. CDR3 sequence reads: CASSIRGTVQETQYF. The CDR3 DNA sequence: TGTGCCAGCAGCATCCGGGGTACGGTCCAAGAGACCCAGTACTTC.

The J gene is TRBJ2-5, the V gene TRBV2, with 8 bases that match TRBD2. Germline CDR1 reads SNHLY; CDR2 reads FYNNEI. The length of the CDR3 is 23 residues. Trimming removed 0 bases from V and 1 base from J; junction bases left unmatched: 25. CDR3 coding DNA: TGTGCCAGCAGTGAAGCGTGGGCAGCATGGGGAGCGGGGGCCCCTACAACCCAAGAGACCCAGTACTTC. It codes for CASSEAWAAWGAGAPTTQETQYF.